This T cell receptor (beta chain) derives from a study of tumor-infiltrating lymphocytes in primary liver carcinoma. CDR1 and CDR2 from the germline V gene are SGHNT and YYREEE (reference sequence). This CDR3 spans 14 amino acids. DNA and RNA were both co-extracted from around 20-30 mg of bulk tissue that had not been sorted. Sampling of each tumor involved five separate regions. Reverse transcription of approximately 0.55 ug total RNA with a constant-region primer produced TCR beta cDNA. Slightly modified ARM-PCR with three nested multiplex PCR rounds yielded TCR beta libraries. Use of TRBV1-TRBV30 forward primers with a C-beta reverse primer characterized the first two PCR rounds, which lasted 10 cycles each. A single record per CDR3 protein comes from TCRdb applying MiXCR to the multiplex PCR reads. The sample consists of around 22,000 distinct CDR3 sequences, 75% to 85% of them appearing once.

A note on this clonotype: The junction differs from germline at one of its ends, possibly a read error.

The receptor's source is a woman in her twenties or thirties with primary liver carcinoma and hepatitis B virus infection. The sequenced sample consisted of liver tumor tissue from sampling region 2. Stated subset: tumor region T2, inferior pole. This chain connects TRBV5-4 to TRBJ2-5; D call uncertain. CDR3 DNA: TGTGCCAGCAGCTTGGTTGGGCCAAAAGAGACCGAGTATTTC. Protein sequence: CASSLVGPKETEYF.